A selection of T cell receptor beta chains follows, all from one sample in a study of a mutant IDH1 vaccine in newly diagnosed glioma. These receptors lack a known antigen. Libraries were prepared by immunoSEQ multiplex PCR; TCRdb keeps only in-frame clonotypes and omits some of them. Altogether 70,000 to 90,000 clones are present, about 91% being singletons, with the ten largest covering roughly 0.6%. The sample in question was PBMCs, obtained from a glioma patient whose treatment included an IDH1 peptide vaccine. The receptors were sampled from a woman between 45 and 65 years old with glioma. Each CDR3 is given with its conserved first and last residue. The D gene is left open where the match is weak. Expanded clones are given a class, and other clones once, few, many or no size at all.

>NA|NA|TRBV2|TRBJ1-1
TGTGCCAGCCCGAATGAGGGGAGGGTAGGGGCTTTCTTT
CASPNEGRVGAFF
>NA|NA|TRBV5-1|TRBJ2-7
TGCGCCAGCAGCTTGGAGGCAGGGCCCTACGAGCAGTACTTC
CASSLEAGPYEQYF
>NA|TRBD1|TRBV19|TRBJ1-2
TGTGCCAGTAGACCGGGACAGAACTATGGCTACACCTTC
CASRPGQNYGYTF
>NA|NA|TRBV9|TRBJ2-3
TGTGCCAGCAGCGTAGTAGGGGCAGATACGCAGTATTTT
CASSVVGADTQYF
>NA|NA|TRBV4-1|TRBJ1-1
TGCGCCAGCAGCCAAGGAATAGTTCAAATGAACACTGAAGCTTTCTTT
CASSQGIVQMNTEAFF
>NA|TRBD1|TRBV6-5|TRBJ2-7
TGTGCCAGCAGCGGGGGACAGGGCCCGCCGGGGCAGTACTTC
CASSGGQGPPGQYF
>NA|TRBD1|TRBV18|TRBJ1-2
TGTGCCAGCTCGCCCGGGACAGGGAGCGACTATGGCTACACCTTC
CASSPGTGSDYGYTF
>few|TRBD1|TRBV6-1|TRBJ2-3
TGTGCCAGCAGGACAGGGTTAATGAGCGCAGATACGCAGTATTTT
CASRTGLMSADTQYF
>NA|TRBD1|TRBV9|TRBJ1-1
TGTGCCAGCAGCGTAGCCACGGGACAGGTAACAAACACTGAAGCTTTCTTT
CASSVATGQVTNTEAFF
>NA|NA|TRBV2|TRBJ1-1
TGTGCCAGCAGTGAAGCGGATGCAGGCACTGAAGCTTTCTTT
CASSEADAGTEAFF
>few|TRBD1|TRBV2|TRBJ1-3
TGTGCCAGCAGTTTGACAGGGGATGGAAACACCATATATTTT
CASSLTGDGNTIYF
>NA|NA|TRBV7-2|TRBJ2-1
TGTGCCAGCAGCTTCCGTCGGACGGTCCTAGGTGAGCAGTTCTTC
CASSFRRTVLGEQFF
>NA|NA|TRBV6-4|TRBJ2-2
TGTGCCAGCAGTGACTTAAGGGACGCCGGGGAGCTGTTTTTT
CASSDLRDAGELFF
>NA|NA|TRBV6-5|TRBJ1-2
TGTGCCAGCAGTTACTCTGTGGGCAATGGCTACACCTTC
CASSYSVGNGYTF
>NA|TRBD1|TRBV2|TRBJ2-3
TGTGCCAGCAGCCGGGACAGGGGCCCTAGCACAGATACGCAGTATTTT
CASSRDRGPSTDTQYF
>NA|NA|TRBV11-2|TRBJ2-7
TGTGCCAGCAGCGCCTCCGGCGGCTACGAGCAGTACTTC
CASSASGGYEQYF
>NA|TRBD2|TRBV11-2|TRBJ2-5
TGTGCCAGCAGCCCTAGGCGGCTAGCGGGAGGGATGGAGCAGTACTTC
CASSPRRLAGGMEQYF
>NA|NA|TRBV10-1|TRBJ2-7
TGCGCCAGCGTGAGCGGAAACAGGGAGGACGAGCAGTACTTC
CASVSGNREDEQYF
>NA|NA|TRBV5-1|TRBJ2-2
TGCGCCAGCAGCTTGGACACCGGGGAGCTGTTTTTT
CASSLDTGELFF
>NA|TRBD1|TRBV5-6|TRBJ2-3
TGTGCCAGCAGCTCCACGAAGACAGGGTCGGATACGCAGTATTTT
CASSSTKTGSDTQYF
>NA|TRBD1|TRBV6-1|TRBJ1-2
TGTGCCAGCAGTTTACAGGGGGGAGCAAACTATGGCTACACCTTC
CASSLQGGANYGYTF
>NA|NA|TRBV19|TRBJ2-7
TGTGCCAGTAGAGTCGGATACGAGCAGTACTTC
CASRVGYEQYF
>NA|NA|TRBV7-9|TRBJ1-3
TGTGCCAGCAGCTTAGACAGGGCGGGAGGAAACACCATATATTTT
CASSLDRAGGNTIYF
>once|TRBD1|TRBV9|TRBJ2-7
TGTGCCAGCAGCGTCTCCGTATGGGACAGGGGGCCCTACGAGCAGTACTTC
CASSVSVWDRGPYEQYF
>NA|NA|TRBV18|TRBJ2-3
TGTGCCAGCTCACCCGCCAGGGCCACAGATACGCAGTATTTT
CASSPARATDTQYF
>NA|NA|TRBV4-2|TRBJ2-1
TGTGCCAGCAGCCAAGGTCCCGGGACACCGAATGAGCAGTTCTTC
CASSQGPGTPNEQFF
>NA|TRBD2|TRBV27|TRBJ2-3
TGTGCCAGCAGTTTAAGGCTAGCGGGAGATACGCAGTATTTT
CASSLRLAGDTQYF
>NA|TRBD2|TRBV6-5|TRBJ2-1
TGTGCCAGCAGCGATCGGACTAGCTGGTTCTTC
CASSDRTSWFF
>NA|NA|TRBV28|TRBJ2-2
TGTGCCAGCAGTTTTAAGACATCCACCGGGGAGCTGTTTTTT
CASSFKTSTGELFF
>NA|TRBD2|TRBV5-1|TRBJ2-2
TGCGCCAGCAGCCCACTAGCGGGGGCGAACACCGGGGAGCTGTTTTTT
CASSPLAGANTGELFF
>NA|TRBD1|TRBV7-3|TRBJ2-2
TGTGCCAGTAGAAGAGGACAGGGGACCGGGGAGCTGTTTTTT
CASRRGQGTGELFF
>NA|TRBD2|TRBV4-2|TRBJ2-1
TGTGCCAGCAGCCTAGCGGGAGGGCCCGCCAATGAGCAGTTCTTC
CASSLAGGPANEQFF
>NA|TRBD1|TRBV7-9|TRBJ1-5
TGTGCCAGCAGCTTGGGGCGGGCGGGGACAGGGAGGAATCAGCCCCAGCATTTT
CASSLGRAGTGRNQPQHF
>NA|NA|TRBV9|TRBJ1-3
TGTGCCAGCAGCGTCGAAGGGGGAAACACCATATATTTT
CASSVEGGNTIYF
>NA|TRBD1|TRBV5-5|TRBJ1-5
TGTGCCAGCAGCTTGGAGGCTACAGGGGTTCAGCCCCAGCATTTT
CASSLEATGVQPQHF
>NA|NA|TRBV6-5|TRBJ2-2
TGTGCCAGCAGCTGGGAATCCGCCGGGGAGCTGTTTTTT
CASSWESAGELFF
>NA|NA|TRBV15|TRBJ1-4
TGTGCCACCAGCAGAGATGTAGGAAATGAAAAACTGTTTTTT
CATSRDVGNEKLFF
>NA|NA|TRBV5-1|TRBJ2-7
TGCGCCAGCAGCTTACTAGCTGGAAACGAGCAGTACTTC
CASSLLAGNEQYF
>NA|NA|TRBV2|TRBJ2-5
TGTGCCAGCAGTGAAAATCGGGAGACCCAGTACTTC
CASSENRETQYF
>NA|NA|TRBV5-4|TRBJ2-2
TGTGCCAGCAGCCAAATCGACAGGACCGGGGAGCTGTTTTTT
CASSQIDRTGELFF
>NA|NA|TRBV2|TRBJ2-3
TGTGCCACCTCCCGAGAAGGGCGGAGGAGCACAGATACGCAGTATTTT
CATSREGRRSTDTQYF
>NA|NA|TRBV7-3|TRBJ2-5
TGTGCCAGCATCCATGGACCAACCCTCTCGGAGACCCAGTACTTC
CASIHGPTLSETQYF
>NA|NA|TRBV14|TRBJ1-1
TGTGCCAGCAGCCAAGATGGTGCAGGGATAAATATTTGGTACACTGAAGCTTTCTTT
CASSQDGAGINIWYTEAFF
>NA|TRBD2|TRBV11-3|TRBJ2-5
TGTGCCAGCAGCCCGGAGGGAGGGGAGACCCAGTACTTC
CASSPEGGETQYF
>NA|NA|TRBV7-8|TRBJ2-3
TGTGCCAGCAGCAATAGAAGGGCGTTTGCCACAGATACGCAGTATTTT
CASSNRRAFATDTQYF
>once|TRBD2|TRBV28|TRBJ2-3
TGTGCCAGCAATCCGCAGGGGCTAGCGGGAGCCGATACGCAGTATTTT
CASNPQGLAGADTQYF
>NA|TRBD1|TRBV18|TRBJ2-3
TGTGCCAGCTCACCTAAGCGATTGACAGGGGTTCCAGATACGCAGTATTTT
CASSPKRLTGVPDTQYF
>NA|TRBD2|TRBV9|TRBJ2-7
TGTGCCAGCAGCCCCAGTAGCGGGAGCGCACTTTACGAGCAGTACTTC
CASSPSSGSALYEQYF
>NA|NA|TRBV19|TRBJ1-5
TGTGCCAGTACTCAGTGGCGCGGTGGGGATCAGCCCCAGCATTTT
CASTQWRGGDQPQHF
>NA|TRBD1|TRBV28|TRBJ1-4
TGTGCCAGCAGTTCAACCGGGACAGGGTATGAAAAACTGTTTTTT
CASSSTGTGYEKLFF
>NA|TRBD1|TRBV5-6|TRBJ1-3
TGTGCCAGCAGCGCGACAGGGTCTGGAAACACCATATATTTT
CASSATGSGNTIYF
>once|NA|TRBV28|TRBJ2-1
TGTGCCAGCAGCTCCATAAGCCTCCGAAGGACGCCGATCGAGCAGTTCTTC
CASSSISLRRTPIEQFF